Included here is one TCR beta chain sequence, with context. These data come from a study of blood T cell repertoires in COVID-19. Method: immunoSEQ multiplex PCR; TCRdb's copy keeps in-frame clones and lacks some. This repertoire shows a few hundred thousand clones, around 85% found once; its top ten account for 2% to 2.5%. This CDR3 contains 13 residues. The V gene's germline CDR1 is SGHDT and CDR2 YYEEEE. Trimming took 2 bases from V and 3 from J, leaving 9 bases between them. The sequence was obtained from a woman aged 45-59 years with acute or convalescent COVID-19. The sequenced sample was peripheral blood. This rearrangement joins TRBV5-6 to TRBJ2-7, with D possibly TRBD2 on 6 matching bases. For the CDR3, the DNA is TGTGCCAGCAGCTTTCTGGACTACTACGAGCAGTACTTC. As protein: CASSFLDYYEQYF. Together with reference TRBV5-6 and TRBJ2-7, the CDR3 gives the full variable domain: DAGVTQSPTHLIKTRGQQVTLRCSPKSGHDTVSWYQQALGQGPQFIFQYYEEEERQRGNFPDRFSGHQFPNYSSELNVNALLLGDSALYLCASSFLDYYEQYFGPGTRLTVT.